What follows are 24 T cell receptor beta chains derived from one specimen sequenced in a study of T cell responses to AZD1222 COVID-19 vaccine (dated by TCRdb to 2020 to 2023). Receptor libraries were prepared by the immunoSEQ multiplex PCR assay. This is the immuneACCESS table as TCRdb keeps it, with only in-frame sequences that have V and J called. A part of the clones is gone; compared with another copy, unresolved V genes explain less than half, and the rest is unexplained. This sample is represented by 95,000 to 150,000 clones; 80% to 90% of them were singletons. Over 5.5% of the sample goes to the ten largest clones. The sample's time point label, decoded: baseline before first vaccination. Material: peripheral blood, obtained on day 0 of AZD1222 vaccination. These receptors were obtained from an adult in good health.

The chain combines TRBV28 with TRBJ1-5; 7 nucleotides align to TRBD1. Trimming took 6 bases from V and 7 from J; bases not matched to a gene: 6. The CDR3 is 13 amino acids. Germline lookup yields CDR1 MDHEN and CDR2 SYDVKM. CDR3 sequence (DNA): TGTGCCAGCAGATTGACAGGGAACCAGCCCCAGCATTTT. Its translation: CASRLTGNQPQHF.

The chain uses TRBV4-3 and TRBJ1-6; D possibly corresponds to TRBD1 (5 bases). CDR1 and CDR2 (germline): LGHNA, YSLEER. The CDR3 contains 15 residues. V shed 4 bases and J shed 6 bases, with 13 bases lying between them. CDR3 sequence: CASSPGTAGNSPLHF. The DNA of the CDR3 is TGCGCCAGCAGCCCAGGGACGGCCGGTAATTCACCCCTCCACTTT.

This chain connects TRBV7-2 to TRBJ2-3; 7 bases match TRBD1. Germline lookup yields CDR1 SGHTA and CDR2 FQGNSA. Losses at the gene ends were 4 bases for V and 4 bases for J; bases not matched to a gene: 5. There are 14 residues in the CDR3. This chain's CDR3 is CASSSQGVADTQYF. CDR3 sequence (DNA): TGTGCCAGCAGCTCGCAGGGGGTTGCAGATACGCAGTATTTT.

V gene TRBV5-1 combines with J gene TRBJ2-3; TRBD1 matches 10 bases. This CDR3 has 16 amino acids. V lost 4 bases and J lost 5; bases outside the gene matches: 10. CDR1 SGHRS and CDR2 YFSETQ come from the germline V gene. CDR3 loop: CASSVAGTGAGDTQYF. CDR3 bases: TGCGCCAGCAGCGTGGCCGGGACAGGGGCTGGAGATACGCAGTATTTT.

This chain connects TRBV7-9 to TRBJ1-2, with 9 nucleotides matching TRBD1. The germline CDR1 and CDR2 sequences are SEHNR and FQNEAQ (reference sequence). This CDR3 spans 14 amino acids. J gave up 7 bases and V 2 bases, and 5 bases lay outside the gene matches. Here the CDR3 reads CASSLIQGAGGYTF. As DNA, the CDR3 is TGTGCCAGCAGCTTAATACAGGGGGCCGGTGGCTACACCTTC.

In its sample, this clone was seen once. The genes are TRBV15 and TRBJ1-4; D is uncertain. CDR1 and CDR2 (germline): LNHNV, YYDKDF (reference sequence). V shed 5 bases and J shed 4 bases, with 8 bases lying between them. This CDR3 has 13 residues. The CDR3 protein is CATSPRLNEKLFF. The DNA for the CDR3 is TGTGCCACCAGCCCCCGGCTTAATGAAAAACTGTTTTTT.

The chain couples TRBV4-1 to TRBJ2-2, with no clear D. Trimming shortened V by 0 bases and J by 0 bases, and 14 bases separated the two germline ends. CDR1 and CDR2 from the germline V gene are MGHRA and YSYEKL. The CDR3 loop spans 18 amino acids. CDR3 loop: CASSQERPKGSNTGELFF. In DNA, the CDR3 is TGCGCCAGCAGCCAAGAACGACCGAAAGGGTCGAACACCGGGGAGCTGTTTTTT.

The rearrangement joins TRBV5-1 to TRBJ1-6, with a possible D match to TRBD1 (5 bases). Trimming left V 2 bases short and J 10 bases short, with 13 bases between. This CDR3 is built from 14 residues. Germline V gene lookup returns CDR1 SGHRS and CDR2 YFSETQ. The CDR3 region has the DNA TGCGCCAGCAGCTTTATGGTAGGGGAATCACCCCTCCACTTT. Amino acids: CASSFMVGESPLHF.

CDR3 loop: CASSLAWTGSYNEQFF. The CDR3 DNA reads TGTGCCAGCAGCTTAGCTTGGACAGGCTCCTACAATGAGCAGTTCTTC. The chain uses TRBV7-6 and TRBJ2-1, with 7 nucleotides matching TRBD1. The junction had 2 bases not matched to a gene; V was cut back by 0 bases and J by 0 bases. The CDR3 is 16 residues long. Germline assignment: CDR1 SGHVS and CDR2 FNYEAQ. Complete variable domain (other parts from reference TRBV7-6 and TRBJ2-1): GAGVSQSPRYKVTKRGQDVALRCDPISGHVSLYWYRQALGQGPEFLTYFNYEAQQDKSGLPNDRFSAERPEGSISTLTIQRTEQRDSAMYRCASSLAWTGSYNEQFFGPGTRLTVL.

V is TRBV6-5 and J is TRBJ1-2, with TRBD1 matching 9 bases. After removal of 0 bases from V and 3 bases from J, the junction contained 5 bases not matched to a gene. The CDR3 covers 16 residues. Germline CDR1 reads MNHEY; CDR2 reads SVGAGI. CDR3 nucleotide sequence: TGTGCCAGCAGTTACTCGATGGGGACAGGGCACTATGGCTACACCTTC. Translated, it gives CASSYSMGTGHYGYTF.

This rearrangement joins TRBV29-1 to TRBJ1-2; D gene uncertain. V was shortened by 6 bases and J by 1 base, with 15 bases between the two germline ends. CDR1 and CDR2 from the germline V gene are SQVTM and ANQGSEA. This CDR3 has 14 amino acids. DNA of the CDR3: TGCAGCGTGAGCCTCCGTGGGAGTAACTATGGCTACACCTTC. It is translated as CSVSLRGSNYGYTF.

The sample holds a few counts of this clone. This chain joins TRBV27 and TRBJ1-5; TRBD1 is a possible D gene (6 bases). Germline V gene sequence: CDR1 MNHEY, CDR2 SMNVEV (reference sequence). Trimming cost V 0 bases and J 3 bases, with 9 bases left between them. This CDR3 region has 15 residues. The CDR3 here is CASSLSRTVNQPQHF. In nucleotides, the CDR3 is TGTGCCAGCAGTTTATCAAGGACAGTCAATCAGCCCCAGCATTTT.

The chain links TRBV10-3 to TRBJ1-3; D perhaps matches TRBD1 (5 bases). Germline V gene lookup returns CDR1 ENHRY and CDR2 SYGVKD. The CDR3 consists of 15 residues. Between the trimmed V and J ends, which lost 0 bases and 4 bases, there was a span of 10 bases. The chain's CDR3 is CAISESTGTGNTIYF. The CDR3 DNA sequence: TGTGCCATCAGTGAGTCGACCGGGACCGGAAACACCATATATTTT.

Here the CDR3 DNA reads TGCGCCAGCAGCCCGACCCGGGTGGCGAACACCGGGGAGCTGTTTTTT. It translates to CASSPTRVANTGELFF. V usage is TRBV5-1 and J usage is TRBJ2-2; no reliable D call. The CDR3 covers 16 residues. CDR1 is SGHRS and CDR2 is YFSETQ in the germline V gene. The V end lost 4 bases, the J end lost 0 bases, and 13 bases lay between the germline ends.

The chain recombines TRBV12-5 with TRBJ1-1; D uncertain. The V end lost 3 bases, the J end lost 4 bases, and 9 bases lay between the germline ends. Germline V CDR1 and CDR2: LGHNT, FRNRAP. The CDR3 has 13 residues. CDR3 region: CASGFLQTTEAFF. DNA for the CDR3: TGTGCTAGTGGTTTTCTGCAGACCACTGAAGCTTTCTTT.

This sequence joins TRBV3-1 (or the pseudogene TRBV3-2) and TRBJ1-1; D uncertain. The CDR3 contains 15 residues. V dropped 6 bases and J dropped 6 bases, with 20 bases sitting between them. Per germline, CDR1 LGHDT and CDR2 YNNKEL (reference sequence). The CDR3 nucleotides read TGTGCCAGCAGAGATAATAGAGCAATTATGCCTGAAGCTTTCTTT. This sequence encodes CASRDNRAIMPEAFF.

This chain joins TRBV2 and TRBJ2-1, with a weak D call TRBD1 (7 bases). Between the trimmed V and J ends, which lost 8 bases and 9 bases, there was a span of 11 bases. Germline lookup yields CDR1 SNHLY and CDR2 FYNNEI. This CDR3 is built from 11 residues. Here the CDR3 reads CASPRGVEQFF. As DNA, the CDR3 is TGTGCCAGCCCCAGGGGGGTTGAGCAGTTCTTC.

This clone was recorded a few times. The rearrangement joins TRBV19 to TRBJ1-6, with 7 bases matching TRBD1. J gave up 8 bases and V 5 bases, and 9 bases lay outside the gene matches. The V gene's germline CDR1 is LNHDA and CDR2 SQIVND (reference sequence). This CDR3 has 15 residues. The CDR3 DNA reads TGTGCCAGTAGTCCCGGGCAGGGGGGAGATTCACCCCTCCACTTT. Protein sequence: CASSPGQGGDSPLHF.

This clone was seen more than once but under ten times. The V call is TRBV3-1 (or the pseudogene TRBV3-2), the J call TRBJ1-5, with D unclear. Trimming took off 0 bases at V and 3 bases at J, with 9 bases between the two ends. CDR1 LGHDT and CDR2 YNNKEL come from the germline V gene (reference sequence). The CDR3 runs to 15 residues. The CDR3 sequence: CASSQDPLPNQPQHF. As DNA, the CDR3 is TGTGCCAGCAGCCAAGACCCCCTTCCCAATCAGCCCCAGCATTTT.

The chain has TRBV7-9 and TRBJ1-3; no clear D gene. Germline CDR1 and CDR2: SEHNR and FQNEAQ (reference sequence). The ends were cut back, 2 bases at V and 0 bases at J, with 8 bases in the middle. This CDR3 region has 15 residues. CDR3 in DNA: TGTGCCAGCAGCTTAAAGAAGACCTCTGGAAACACCATATATTTT. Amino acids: CASSLKKTSGNTIYF.

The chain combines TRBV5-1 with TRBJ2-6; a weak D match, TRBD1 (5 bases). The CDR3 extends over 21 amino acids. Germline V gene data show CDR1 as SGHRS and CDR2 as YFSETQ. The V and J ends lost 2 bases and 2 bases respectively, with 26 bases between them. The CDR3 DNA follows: TGCGCCAGCAGCTTATGGATCCCTCGGACACTGAGAGAAGCTGGGGCCAACGTCCTGACTTTC. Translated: CASSLWIPRTLREAGANVLTF.

The CDR3 DNA is TGTGCCAGCAGCTCCCCCGCAAAGGGGTTATATGGCTACACCTTC. It is translated as CASSSPAKGLYGYTF. The rearrangement uses TRBV7-2 and TRBJ1-2; TRBD1 might be the D (5 bases). V lost 4 bases and J 5 bases, leaving 17 bases between the germline ends. This CDR3 contains 15 residues. From germline, CDR1 is SGHTA and CDR2 FQGNSA.

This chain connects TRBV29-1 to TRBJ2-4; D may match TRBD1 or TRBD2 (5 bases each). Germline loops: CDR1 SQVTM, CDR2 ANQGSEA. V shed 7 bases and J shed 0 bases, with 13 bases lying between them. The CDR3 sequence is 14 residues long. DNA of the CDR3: TGCAGCGGGTCACCGGGGCAAGCCAAAAACATTCAGTACTTC. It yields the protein CSGSPGQAKNIQYF.

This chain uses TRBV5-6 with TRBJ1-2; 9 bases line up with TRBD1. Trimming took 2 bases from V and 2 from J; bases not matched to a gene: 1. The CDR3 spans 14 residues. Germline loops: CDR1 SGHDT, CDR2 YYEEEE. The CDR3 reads CASSLGQGNYGYTF. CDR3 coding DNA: TGTGCCAGCAGCTTAGGACAGGGGAACTATGGCTACACCTTC.